What follows are 9 T cell receptor beta chains derived from one specimen sequenced in a study of Graves' ophthalmopathy and Graves' hyperthyroidism. Amplified TCR beta CDR3 regions were obtained using RNA transcripts as template. Second-round multiplex PCR came after a first-round RT-PCR that employed HTBI primers. Each CDR3 protein gets one entry after TCRdb re-called the multiplex PCR reads with MiXCR. The sample includes under 200,000 distinct CDR3 sequences, over 35% of them seen just once. The sample consisted of peripheral blood. Receptor source: a woman in her forties with Graves' ophthalmopathy.

This clonotype was observed a single time. The V and J genes are TRBV7-2 and TRBJ2-7; D call uncertain. With 0 bases removed from V and 3 bases from J, the gap between germline ends came to 12 bases. Germline CDR1 is SGHTA and CDR2 is FQGNSA. This CDR3 comprises 15 residues. CDR3 sequence: CASSLAGGSIYEQYF. In DNA form, the CDR3 reads TGTGCCAGCAGCTTAGCCGGCGGATCCATCTACGAGCAGTACTTC. Full variable domain (outside the CDR3, taken from reference TRBV7-2 and TRBJ2-7): GAGVSQSPSNKVTEKGKDVELRCDPISGHTALYWYRQSLGQGLEFLIYFQGNSAPDKSGLPSDRFSAERTGGSVSTLTIQRTQQEDSAVYLCASSLAGGSIYEQYFGPGTRLTVT.

Many counts were recorded for this clonotype. The CDR3 region is CASSPGGNTGELFF. As DNA, the CDR3 is TGTGCCAGCAGCCCAGGGGGGAACACCGGGGAGCTGTTTTTT. The rearrangement joins TRBV9 to TRBJ2-2, with 7 nucleotides matching TRBD1. V lost 4 bases, J lost 1 base, and 1 base stayed unmatched. The CDR3 contains 14 residues. CDR1 and CDR2 from the germline V gene are SGDLS and YYNGEE.

This clonotype has a count of ten or more. The chain uses TRBV12-3 or TRBV12-4 and TRBJ1-5, with unresolved D. V gave up 3 bases and J gave up 4 bases, with 10 bases separating them. CDR3 size: 14 residues. The CDR3 DNA is TGTGCCAGCAGTTTCGAGTCGAGAAATCAGCCCCAGCATTTT. Its protein is CASSFESRNQPQHF.

The chain carries TRBV6-1 and TRBJ1-1, with no clear D. The CDR3 is 13 residues long. Germline V CDR1 and CDR2: MNHNS, SASEGT. Trimming cost V 10 bases and J 3 bases, with 15 bases left between them. The CDR3 sequence is CAITSIGYTEAFF. CDR3 sequence (DNA): TGTGCCATCACGTCCATCGGATACACTGAAGCTTTCTTT.

The chain links TRBV7-3 to TRBJ1-5; 8 bases are a match to TRBD1. This CDR3 region has 19 residues. Germline CDR1 and CDR2: SGHTA and FQGTGA. Trimming cost V 1 base and J 1 base; bases outside gene matches: 12. The CDR3 loop reads CASSLSWWTGWGSNQPQHF. CDR3 nucleotides: TGTGCCAGCAGCTTAAGTTGGTGGACAGGGTGGGGAAGCAATCAGCCCCAGCATTTT. The variable domain in full, completed from reference TRBV7-3 and TRBJ1-5, reads GAGVSQTPSNKVTEKGKYVELRCDPISGHTALYWYRQSLGQGPEFLIYFQGTGAADDSGLPNDRFFAVRPEGSVSTLKIQRTERGDSAVYLCASSLSWWTGWGSNQPQHFGDGTRLSIL.

The J gene is TRBJ2-5, the V gene TRBV7-2, with 7 bases identical to TRBD1. With V trimmed by 6 bases and J by 4 bases, 8 bases remained unmatched. CDR3 length: 14 residues. The germline V gene encodes CDR1 SGHTA and CDR2 FQGNSA. CDR3 region: CASSRRQGSETQYF. The CDR3 coding sequence is TGTGCCAGCAGTCGACGACAGGGCTCAGAGACCCAGTACTTC.

The table lists this clonotype with many counts. This chain connects TRBV6-1 to TRBJ2-2; D uncertain. The length of the CDR3 is 15 residues. V lost 6 bases and J lost 0, with 11 bases in between. Germline assignment: CDR1 MNHNS and CDR2 SASEGT. The CDR3 DNA sequence: TGTGCCAGCAGGGTGTGGAGTTCGAACACCGGGGAGCTGTTTTTT. The encoded protein is CASRVWSSNTGELFF.

This clonotype has ten or more counts. The chain uses TRBV28 and TRBJ1-2; 10 bases line up with TRBD1. J gave up 6 bases and V 4 bases, and 11 bases lay outside the gene matches. This CDR3 is built from 16 residues. Germline V CDR1 and CDR2: MDHEN, SYDVKM. CDR3: CASSSLRDRGEDGYTF. DNA for the CDR3: TGTGCCAGCAGTTCCCTCCGGGACAGGGGTGAGGATGGCTACACCTTC.

This clonotype has ten or more counts. The chain couples TRBV6-1 to TRBJ2-7, with 15 bases matching TRBD2. Germline CDR1 and CDR2: MNHNS and SASEGT. The CDR3 has 15 residues. V was clipped by 10 bases and J by 9 bases; unmatched bases: 13. CDR3 sequence: CATSRGTSGGLVQYF. The CDR3 DNA reads as TGTGCCACCTCGAGAGGGACTAGCGGGGGGTTAGTGCAGTACTTC.